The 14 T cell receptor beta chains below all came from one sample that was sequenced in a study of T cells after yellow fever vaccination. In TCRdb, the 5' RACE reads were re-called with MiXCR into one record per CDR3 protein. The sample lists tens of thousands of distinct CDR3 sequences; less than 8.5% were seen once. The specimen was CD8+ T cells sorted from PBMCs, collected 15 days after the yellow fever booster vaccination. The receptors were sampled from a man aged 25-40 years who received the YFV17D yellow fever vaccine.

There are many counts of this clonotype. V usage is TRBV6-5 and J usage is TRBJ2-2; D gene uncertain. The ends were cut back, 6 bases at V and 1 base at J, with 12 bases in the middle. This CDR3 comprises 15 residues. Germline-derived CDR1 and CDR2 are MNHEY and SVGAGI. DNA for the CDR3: TGTGCCAGCAGCGCTAACCCTCAGAACACCGGGGAGCTGTTTTTT. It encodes CASSANPQNTGELFF.

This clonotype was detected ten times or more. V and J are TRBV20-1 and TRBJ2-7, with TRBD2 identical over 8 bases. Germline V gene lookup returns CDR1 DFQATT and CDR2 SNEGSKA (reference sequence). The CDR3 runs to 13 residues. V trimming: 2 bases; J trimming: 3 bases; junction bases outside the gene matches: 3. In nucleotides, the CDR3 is TGCAGTGCTAGAAGCGGGAGTCGCTACGAGCAGTACTTC. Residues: CSARSGSRYEQYF.

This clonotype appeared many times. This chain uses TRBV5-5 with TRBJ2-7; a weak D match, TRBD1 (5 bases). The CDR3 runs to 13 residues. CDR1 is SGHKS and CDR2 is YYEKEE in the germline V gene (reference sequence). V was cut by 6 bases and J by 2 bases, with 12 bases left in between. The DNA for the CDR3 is TGTGCCAGCATTGGACATGGAACCTACGAGCAGTACTTC. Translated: CASIGHGTYEQYF.

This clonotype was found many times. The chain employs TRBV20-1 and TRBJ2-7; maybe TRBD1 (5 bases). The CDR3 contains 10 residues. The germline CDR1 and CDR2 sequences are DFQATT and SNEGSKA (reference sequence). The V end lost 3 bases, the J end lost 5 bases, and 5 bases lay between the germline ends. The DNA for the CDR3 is TGCAGTGCTAGCAGGGACGAGCAGTACTTC. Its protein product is CSASRDEQYF.

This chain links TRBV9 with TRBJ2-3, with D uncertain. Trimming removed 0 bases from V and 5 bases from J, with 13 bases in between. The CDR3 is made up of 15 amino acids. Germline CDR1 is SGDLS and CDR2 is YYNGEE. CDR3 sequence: CASSVEGTSRDTQYF. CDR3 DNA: TGTGCCAGCAGCGTAGAGGGCACATCCCGAGATACGCAGTATTTT.

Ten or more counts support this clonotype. The DNA for the CDR3 is TGTGCCAGCAGCTTAGGGTTAAGCGGTGAAGCTTTCTTT. Translating gives CASSLGLSGEAFF. The chain carries TRBV7-9 and TRBJ1-1; D call uncertain. The CDR3 covers 13 residues. The germline V gene encodes CDR1 SEHNR and CDR2 FQNEAQ (reference sequence). Trimming took 1 base from V and 7 from J, leaving 10 bases between them. Together with reference TRBV7-9 and TRBJ1-1, the CDR3 gives the full variable domain: DTGVSQNPRHKITKRGQNVTFRCDPISEHNRLYWYRQTLGQGPEFLTYFQNEAQLEKSRLLSDRFSAERPKGSFSTLEIQRTEQGDSAMYLCASSLGLSGEAFFGQGTRLTVV.

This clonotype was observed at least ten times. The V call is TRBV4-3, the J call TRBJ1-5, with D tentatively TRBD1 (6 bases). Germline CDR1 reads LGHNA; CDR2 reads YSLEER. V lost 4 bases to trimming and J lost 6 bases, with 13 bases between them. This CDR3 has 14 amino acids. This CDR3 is CASSLQGNGQPQHF. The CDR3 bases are TGCGCCAGCAGCCTACAGGGAAACGGTCAGCCCCAGCATTTT.

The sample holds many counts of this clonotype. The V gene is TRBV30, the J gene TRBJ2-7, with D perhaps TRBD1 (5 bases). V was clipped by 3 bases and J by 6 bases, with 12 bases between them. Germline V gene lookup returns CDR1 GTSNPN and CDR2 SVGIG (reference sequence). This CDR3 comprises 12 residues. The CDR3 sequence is CAWRQDVGEQYF. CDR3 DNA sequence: TGTGCCTGGAGACAGGACGTAGGCGAGCAGTACTTC.

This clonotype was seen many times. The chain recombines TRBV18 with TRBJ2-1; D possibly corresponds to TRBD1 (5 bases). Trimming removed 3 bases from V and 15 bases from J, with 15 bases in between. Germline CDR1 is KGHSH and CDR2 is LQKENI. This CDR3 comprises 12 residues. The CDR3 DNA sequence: TGTGCCAGCTCACCGTCCCAGCCAGGGTTGTTCTTC. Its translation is CASSPSQPGLFF.

CDR3 in amino acids: CASSQVAEAYEQYF. CDR3 in DNA: TGCGCCAGCAGCCAAGTTGCGGAGGCCTACGAGCAGTACTTC. The chain employs TRBV4-3 and TRBJ2-7; a weak D match, TRBD2 (5 bases). The CDR3 is 14 amino acids. CDR1 and CDR2 (germline): LGHNA, YSLEER. Trimming shortened V by 1 base and J by 2 bases, and 9 bases separated the two germline ends.

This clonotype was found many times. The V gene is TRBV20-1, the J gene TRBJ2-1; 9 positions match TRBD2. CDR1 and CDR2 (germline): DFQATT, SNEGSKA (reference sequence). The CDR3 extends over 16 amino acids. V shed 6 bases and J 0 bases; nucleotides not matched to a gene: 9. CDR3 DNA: TGCAGTGCAATAGCGGGAGTTGAAAGCTCCTACAATGAGCAGTTCTTC. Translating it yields CSAIAGVESSYNEQFF.

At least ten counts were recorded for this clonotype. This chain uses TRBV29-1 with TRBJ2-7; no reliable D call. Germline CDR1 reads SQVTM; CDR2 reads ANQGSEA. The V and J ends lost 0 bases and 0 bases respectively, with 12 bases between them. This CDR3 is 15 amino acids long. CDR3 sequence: CSVEDDHSLSYEQYF. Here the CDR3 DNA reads TGCAGCGTTGAAGACGATCACAGCCTCTCCTACGAGCAGTACTTC.

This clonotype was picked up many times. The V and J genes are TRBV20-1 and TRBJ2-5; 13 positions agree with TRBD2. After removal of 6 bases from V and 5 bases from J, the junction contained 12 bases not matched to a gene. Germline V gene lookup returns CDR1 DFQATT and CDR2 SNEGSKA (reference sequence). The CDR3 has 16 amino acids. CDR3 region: CSAPLRPGLAGETQYF. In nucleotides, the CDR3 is TGCAGTGCACCTCTTCGGCCGGGACTAGCGGGGGAGACCCAGTACTTC.

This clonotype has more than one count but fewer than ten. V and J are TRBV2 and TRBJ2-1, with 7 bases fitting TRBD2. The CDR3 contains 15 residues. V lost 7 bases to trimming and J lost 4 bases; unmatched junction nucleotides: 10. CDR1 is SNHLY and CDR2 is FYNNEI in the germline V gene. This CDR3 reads CASTPGTTVYNEQFF. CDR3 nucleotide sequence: TGTGCCAGCACTCCAGGGACTACGGTATACAATGAGCAGTTCTTC.